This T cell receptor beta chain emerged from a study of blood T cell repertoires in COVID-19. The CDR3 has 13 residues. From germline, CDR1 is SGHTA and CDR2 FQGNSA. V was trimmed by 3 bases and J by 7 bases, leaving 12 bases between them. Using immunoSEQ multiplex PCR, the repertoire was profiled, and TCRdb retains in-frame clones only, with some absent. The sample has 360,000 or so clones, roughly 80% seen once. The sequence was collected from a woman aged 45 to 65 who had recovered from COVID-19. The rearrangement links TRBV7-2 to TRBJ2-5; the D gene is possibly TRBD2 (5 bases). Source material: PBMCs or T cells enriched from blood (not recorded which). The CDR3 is CASSLAQSGTQYF. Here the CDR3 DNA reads TGTGCCAGCAGCTTGGCGCAGAGCGGGACCCAGTACTTC.